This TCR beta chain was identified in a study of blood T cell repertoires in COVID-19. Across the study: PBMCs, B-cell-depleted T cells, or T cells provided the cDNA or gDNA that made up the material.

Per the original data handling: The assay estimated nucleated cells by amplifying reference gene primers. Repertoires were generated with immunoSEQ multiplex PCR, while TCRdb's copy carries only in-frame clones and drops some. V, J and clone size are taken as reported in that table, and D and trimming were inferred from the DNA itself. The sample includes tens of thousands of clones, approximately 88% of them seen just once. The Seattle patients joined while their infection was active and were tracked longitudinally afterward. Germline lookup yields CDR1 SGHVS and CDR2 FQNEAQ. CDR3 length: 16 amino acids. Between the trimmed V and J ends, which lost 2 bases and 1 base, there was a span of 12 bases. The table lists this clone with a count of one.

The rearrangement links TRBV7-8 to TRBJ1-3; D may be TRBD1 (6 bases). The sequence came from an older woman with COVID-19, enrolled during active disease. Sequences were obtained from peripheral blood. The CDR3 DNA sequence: TGTGCCAGCAGCTTAATGGGCAGGGGATCTGGAAACACCATATATTTT. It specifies CASSLMGRGSGNTIYF.